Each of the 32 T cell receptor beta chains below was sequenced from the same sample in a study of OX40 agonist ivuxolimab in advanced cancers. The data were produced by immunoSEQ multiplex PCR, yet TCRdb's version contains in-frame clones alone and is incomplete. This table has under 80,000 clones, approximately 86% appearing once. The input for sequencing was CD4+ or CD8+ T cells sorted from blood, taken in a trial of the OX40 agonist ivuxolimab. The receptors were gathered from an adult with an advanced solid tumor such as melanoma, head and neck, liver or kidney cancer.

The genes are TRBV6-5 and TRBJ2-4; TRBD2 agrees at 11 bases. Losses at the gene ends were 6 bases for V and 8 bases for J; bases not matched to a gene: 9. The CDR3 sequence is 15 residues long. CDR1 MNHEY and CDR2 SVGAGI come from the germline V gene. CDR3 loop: CASRGGTSGHHIQYF. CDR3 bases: TGTGCCAGCAGGGGCGGGACTAGCGGACACCACATTCAGTACTTC.

The CDR3 loop reads CASSQRGVGELFF. CDR3 nucleotides: TGCGCCAGCAGCCAACGCGGGGTCGGGGAGCTGTTTTTT. The rearrangement joins TRBV4-3 to TRBJ2-2; a weak D match, TRBD2 (6 bases). CDR1 and CDR2 (germline): LGHNA, YSLEER. Trimming cost V 2 bases and J 7 bases, with 8 bases left between them. CDR3 length: 13 residues.

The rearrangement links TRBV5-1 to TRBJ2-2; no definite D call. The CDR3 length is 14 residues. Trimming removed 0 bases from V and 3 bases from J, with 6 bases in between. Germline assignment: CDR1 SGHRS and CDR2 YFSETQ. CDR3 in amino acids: CASSLDGYTGELFF. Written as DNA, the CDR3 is TGCGCCAGCAGCTTGGACGGGTACACCGGGGAGCTGTTTTTT.

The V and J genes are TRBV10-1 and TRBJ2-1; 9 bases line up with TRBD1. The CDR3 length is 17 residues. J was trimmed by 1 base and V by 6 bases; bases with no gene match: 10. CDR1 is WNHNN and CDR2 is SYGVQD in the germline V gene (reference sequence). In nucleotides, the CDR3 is TGCGCCAGCAGCACAGGACAGGGGAGTTTATCCTACAATGAGCAGTTCTTC. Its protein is CASSTGQGSLSYNEQFF.

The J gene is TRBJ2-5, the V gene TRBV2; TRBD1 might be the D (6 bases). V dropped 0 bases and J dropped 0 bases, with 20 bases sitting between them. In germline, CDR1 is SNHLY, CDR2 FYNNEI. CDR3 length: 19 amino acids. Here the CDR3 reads CASSEALLNWGRHQETQYF. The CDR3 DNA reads TGTGCCAGCAGTGAAGCCCTACTCAACTGGGGGCGACACCAAGAGACCCAGTACTTC.

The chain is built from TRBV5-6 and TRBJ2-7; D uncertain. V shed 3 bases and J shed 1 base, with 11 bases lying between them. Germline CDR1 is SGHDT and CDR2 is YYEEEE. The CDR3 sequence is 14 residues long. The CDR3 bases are TGTGCCAGCAGCTACCCGAGGCTTTCCTACGAGCAGTACTTC. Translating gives CASSYPRLSYEQYF. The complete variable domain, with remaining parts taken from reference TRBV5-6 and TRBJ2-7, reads DAGVTQSPTHLIKTRGQQVTLRCSPKSGHDTVSWYQQALGQGPQFIFQYYEEEERQRGNFPDRFSGHQFPNYSSELNVNALLLGDSALYLCASSYPRLSYEQYFGPGTRLTVT.

The CDR3 sequence: CASKLAGGREQFF. The CDR3 DNA is TGTGCCAGCAAACTAGCGGGGGGGCGGGAGCAGTTCTTC. The gene calls are TRBV11-1 and TRBJ2-1; 13 nucleotides agree with TRBD2. The CDR3 is made up of 13 amino acids. From germline, CDR1 is SGHAT and CDR2 FQDESV (reference sequence). Germline trimming cut 7 bases from V and 10 bases from J; bases unmatched to any gene: 4.

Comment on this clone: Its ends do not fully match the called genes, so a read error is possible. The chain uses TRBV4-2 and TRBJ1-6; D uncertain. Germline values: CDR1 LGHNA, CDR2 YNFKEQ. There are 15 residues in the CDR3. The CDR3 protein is CAGSQVTGSNSPLHF. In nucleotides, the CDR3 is TGTGCCGGCAGCCAAGTTACCGGGTCGAATTCACCCCTCCACTTT.

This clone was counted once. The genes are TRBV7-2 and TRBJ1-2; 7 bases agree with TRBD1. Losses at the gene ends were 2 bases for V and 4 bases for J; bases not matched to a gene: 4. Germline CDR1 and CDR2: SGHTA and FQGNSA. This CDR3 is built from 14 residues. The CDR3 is CASSLTTGSYGYTF. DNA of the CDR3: TGTGCCAGCAGCTTAACGACAGGGAGCTATGGCTACACCTTC.

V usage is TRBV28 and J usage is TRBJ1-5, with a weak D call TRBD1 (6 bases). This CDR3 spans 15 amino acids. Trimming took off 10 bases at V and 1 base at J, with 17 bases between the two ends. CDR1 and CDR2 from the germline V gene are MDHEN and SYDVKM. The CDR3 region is CATIASGASNQPQHF. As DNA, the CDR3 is TGTGCCACCATAGCCTCGGGGGCGAGCAATCAGCCCCAGCATTTT.

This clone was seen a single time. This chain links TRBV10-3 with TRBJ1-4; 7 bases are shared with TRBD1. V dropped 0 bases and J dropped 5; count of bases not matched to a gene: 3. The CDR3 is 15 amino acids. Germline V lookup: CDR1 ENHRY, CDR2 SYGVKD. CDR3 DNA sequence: TGTGCCATCAGTGAGTCGACAGGGACGAATGAAAAACTGTTTTTT. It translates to CAISESTGTNEKLFF.

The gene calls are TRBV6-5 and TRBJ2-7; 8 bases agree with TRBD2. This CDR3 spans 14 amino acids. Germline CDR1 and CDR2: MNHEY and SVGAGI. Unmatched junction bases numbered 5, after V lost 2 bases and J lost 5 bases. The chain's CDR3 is CASSYKRGINEQYF. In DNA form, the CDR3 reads TGTGCCAGCAGTTACAAGCGGGGGATTAACGAGCAGTACTTC.

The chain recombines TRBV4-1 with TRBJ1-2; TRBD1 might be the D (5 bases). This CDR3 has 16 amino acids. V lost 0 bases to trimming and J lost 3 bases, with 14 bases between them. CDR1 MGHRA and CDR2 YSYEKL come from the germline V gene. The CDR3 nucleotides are TGCGCCAGCAGCCAAGATTGGGGGGTAAGGGACTATGGCTACACCTTC. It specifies CASSQDWGVRDYGYTF.

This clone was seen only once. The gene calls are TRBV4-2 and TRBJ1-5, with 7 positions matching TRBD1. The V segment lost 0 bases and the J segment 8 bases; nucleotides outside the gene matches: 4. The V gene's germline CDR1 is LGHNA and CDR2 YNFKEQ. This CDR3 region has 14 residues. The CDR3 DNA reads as TGTGCCAGCAGCCAAGATGCGACAGGGAAGCCCCAGCATTTT. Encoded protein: CASSQDATGKPQHF.

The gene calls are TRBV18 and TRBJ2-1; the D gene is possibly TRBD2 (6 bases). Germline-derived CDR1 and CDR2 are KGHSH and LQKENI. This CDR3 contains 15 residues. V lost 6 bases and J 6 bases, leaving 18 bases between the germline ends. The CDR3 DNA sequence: TGTGCCAGCTCTCATCGGCGGGATTCGGTCAATGAGCAGTTCTTC. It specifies CASSHRRDSVNEQFF.

The CDR3 region is CARRVKYNEQFF. The CDR3, as DNA: TGTGCCAGACGGGTTAAGTACAATGAGCAGTTCTTC. The V gene is TRBV19, the J gene TRBJ2-1, with D unresolved. The CDR3 has 12 amino acids. The V end was cut by 9 bases, the J end by 4 bases, with 10 bases between. Germline-derived CDR1 and CDR2 are LNHDA and SQIVND (reference sequence).

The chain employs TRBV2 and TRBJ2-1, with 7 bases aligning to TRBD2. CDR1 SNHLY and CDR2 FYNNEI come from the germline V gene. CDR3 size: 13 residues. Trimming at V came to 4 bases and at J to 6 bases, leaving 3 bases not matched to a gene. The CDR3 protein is CASSGEGFNEQFF. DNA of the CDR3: TGTGCCAGCAGTGGGGAGGGGTTCAATGAGCAGTTCTTC.

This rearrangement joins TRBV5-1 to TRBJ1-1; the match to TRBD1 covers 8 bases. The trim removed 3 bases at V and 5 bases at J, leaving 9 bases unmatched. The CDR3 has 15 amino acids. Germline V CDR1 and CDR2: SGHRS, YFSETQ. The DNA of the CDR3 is TGCGCCAGCAGCTATACCGGACAGGGCAGTACTGAAGCTTTCTTT. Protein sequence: CASSYTGQGSTEAFF. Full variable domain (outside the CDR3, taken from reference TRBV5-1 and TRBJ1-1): KAGVTQTPRYLIKTRGQQVTLSCSPISGHRSVSWYQQTPGQGLQFLFEYFSETQRNKGNFPGRFSGRQFSNSRSEMNVSTLELGDSALYLCASSYTGQGSTEAFFGQGTRLTVV.

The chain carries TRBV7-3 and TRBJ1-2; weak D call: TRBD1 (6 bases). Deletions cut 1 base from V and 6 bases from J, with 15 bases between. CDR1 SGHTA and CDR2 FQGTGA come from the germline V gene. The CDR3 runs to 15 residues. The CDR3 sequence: CASSLSPGGLDGYTF. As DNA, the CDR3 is TGTGCCAGCAGCTTAAGCCCTGGGGGCCTAGATGGCTACACCTTC.

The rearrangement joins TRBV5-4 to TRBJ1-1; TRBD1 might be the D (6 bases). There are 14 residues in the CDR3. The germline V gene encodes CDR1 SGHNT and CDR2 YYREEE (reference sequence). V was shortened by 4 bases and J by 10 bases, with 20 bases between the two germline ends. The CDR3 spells CASSIGTRGRRAFF. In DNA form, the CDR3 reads TGTGCCAGCAGCATCGGTACCAGGGGAAGGAGAGCTTTCTTT. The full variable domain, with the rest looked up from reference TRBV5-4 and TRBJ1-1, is ETGVTQSPTHLIKTRGQQVTLRCSSQSGHNTVSWYQQALGQGPQFIFQYYREEENGRGNFPPRFSGLQFPNYSSELNVNALELDDSALYLCASSIGTRGRRAFFGQGTRLTVV.

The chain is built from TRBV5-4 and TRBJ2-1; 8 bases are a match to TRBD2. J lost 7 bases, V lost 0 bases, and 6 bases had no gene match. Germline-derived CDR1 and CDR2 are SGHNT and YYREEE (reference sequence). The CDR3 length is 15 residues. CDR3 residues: CASSLASGLENEQFF. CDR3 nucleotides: TGTGCCAGCAGCTTGGCTAGCGGGCTAGAAAATGAGCAGTTCTTC. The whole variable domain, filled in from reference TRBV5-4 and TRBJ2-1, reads ETGVTQSPTHLIKTRGQQVTLRCSSQSGHNTVSWYQQALGQGPQFIFQYYREEENGRGNFPPRFSGLQFPNYSSELNVNALELDDSALYLCASSLASGLENEQFFGPGTRLTVL.

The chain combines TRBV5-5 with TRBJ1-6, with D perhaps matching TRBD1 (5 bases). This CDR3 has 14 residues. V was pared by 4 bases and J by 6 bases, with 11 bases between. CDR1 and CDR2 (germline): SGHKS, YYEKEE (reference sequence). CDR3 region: CASSRGQINSPLHF. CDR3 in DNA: TGTGCCAGCAGCCGCGGACAAATTAATTCACCCCTCCACTTT.

The CDR3 loop reads CASSSETRSANEKLFF. CDR3 nucleotide sequence: TGTGCCAGCAGCTCAGAGACCCGGTCGGCTAATGAAAAACTGTTTTTT. The chain links TRBV11-2 to TRBJ1-4; no clear D. V lost 4 bases to trimming and J lost 3 bases, with 15 bases between them. CDR1 and CDR2 (germline): SGHAT, FQNNGV. The CDR3 is made up of 16 amino acids.

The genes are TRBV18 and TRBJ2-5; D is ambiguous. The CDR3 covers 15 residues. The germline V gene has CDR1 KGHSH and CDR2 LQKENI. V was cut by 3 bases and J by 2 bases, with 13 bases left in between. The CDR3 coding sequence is TGTGCCAGCTCACCCGCCACTCACCGACAAGAGACCCAGTACTTC. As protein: CASSPATHRQETQYF.

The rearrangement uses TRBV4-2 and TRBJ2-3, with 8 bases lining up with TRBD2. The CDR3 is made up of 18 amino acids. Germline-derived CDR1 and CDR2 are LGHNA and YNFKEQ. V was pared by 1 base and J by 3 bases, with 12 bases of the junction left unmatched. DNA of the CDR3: TGTGCCAGCAGCCAAGGGTCAATAGCGGGACACGGGACAGATACGCAGTATTTT. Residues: CASSQGSIAGHGTDTQYF.

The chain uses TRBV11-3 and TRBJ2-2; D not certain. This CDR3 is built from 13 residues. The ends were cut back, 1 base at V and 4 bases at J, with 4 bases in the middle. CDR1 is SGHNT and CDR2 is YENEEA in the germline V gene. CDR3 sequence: CASSLAGTGELFF. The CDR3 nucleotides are TGTGCCAGCAGCTTAGCTGGCACCGGGGAGCTGTTTTTT.

The CDR3 is CASGLGASGRGDEQFF. CDR3 sequence (DNA): TGTGCTAGTGGTTTGGGGGCTAGCGGGAGAGGCGATGAGCAGTTCTTC. This chain uses TRBV12-5 with TRBJ2-1; 10 bases align to TRBD2. With V trimmed by 1 base and J by 8 bases, 8 bases remained unmatched. The CDR3 length is 16 residues. CDR1 LGHNT and CDR2 FRNRAP come from the germline V gene.

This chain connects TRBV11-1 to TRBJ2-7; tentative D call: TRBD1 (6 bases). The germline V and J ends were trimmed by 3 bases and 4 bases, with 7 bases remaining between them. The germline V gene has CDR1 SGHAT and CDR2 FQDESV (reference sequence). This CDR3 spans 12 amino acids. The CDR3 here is CASSLDRYEQYF. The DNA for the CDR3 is TGTGCCAGCAGCTTGGACAGATACGAGCAGTACTTC.

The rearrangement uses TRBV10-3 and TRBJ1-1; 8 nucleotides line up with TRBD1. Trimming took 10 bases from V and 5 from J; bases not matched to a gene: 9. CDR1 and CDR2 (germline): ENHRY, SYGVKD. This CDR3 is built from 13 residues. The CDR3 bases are TGTGCCACATCTGACAGGGGCGGGACTGAAGCTTTCTTT. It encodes CATSDRGGTEAFF.

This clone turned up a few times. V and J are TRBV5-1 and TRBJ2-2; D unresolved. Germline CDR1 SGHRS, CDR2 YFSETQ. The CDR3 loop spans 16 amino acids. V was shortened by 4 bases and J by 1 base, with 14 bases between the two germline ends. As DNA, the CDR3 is TGCGCCAGCAGCCCGAGGTCTCGAGAGAACACCGGGGAGCTGTTTTTT. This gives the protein CASSPRSRENTGELFF.

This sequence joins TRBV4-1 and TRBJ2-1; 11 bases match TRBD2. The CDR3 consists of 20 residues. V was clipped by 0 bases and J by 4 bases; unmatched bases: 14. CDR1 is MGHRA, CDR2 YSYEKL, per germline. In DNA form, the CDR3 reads TGCGCCAGCAGCCAAGACCCTACTAGCGGGAGCCTCCTGCCGTACAATGAGCAGTTCTTC. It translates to CASSQDPTSGSLLPYNEQFF.

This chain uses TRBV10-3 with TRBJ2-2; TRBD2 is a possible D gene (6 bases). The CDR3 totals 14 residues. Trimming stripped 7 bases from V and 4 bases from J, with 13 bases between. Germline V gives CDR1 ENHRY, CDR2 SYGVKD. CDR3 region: CAIKTAGTTGELFF. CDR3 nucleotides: TGTGCCATCAAAACGGCGGGAACCACCGGGGAGCTGTTTTTT.